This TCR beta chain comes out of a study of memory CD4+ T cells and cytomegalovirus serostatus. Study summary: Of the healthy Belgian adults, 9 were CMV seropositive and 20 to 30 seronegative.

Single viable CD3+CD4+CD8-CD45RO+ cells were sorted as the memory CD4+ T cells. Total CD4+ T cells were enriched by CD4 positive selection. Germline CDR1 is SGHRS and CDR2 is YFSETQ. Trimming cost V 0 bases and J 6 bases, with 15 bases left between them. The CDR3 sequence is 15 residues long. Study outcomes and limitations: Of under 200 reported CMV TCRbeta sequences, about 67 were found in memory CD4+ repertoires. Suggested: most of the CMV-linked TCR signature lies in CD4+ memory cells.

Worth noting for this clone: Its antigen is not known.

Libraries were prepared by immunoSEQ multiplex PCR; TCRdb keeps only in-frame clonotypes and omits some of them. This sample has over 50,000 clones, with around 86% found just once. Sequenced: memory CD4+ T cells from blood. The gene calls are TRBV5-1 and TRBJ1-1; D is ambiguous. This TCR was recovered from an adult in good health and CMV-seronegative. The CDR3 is CASSLGGWRESEAFF. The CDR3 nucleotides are TGCGCCAGCAGCTTGGGCGGCTGGCGAGAGTCTGAAGCTTTCTTT.